This record concerns one TCR beta chain sequence. What it binds is unknown. From germline, CDR1 is SGHTA and CDR2 FQGNSA. The CDR3 covers 12 residues. V was clipped by 5 bases and J by 8 bases; unmatched bases: 5. This entry belongs to a study of T cell responses to AZD1222 COVID-19 vaccine. Study-level points and caveats: Nearly half of the spike-specific TCRs reportedly recognize variant regions that carry no mutations. At study baseline, merely more than 5 AZD1222 recipients were seropositive.

Sequencing was performed with immunoSEQ multiplex PCR; in TCRdb, only in-frame clones are kept and a portion is missing. The sample holds about 140,000 clones, over 85% seen once. The origin of this receptor is an adult in good health. This chain connects TRBV7-2 to TRBJ1-2; 7 nucleotides line up with TRBD1. The specimen comprised peripheral blood, sampled on day 0 of MenACWY control vaccination. CDR3 sequence reads: CASSIRQGGYTF. As DNA, the CDR3 is TGTGCCAGCAGCATAAGACAGGGAGGCTACACCTTC.